This entry features one T cell receptor beta chain sequence. This clone was seen only once. This receptor's antigen is unknown. No much larger clonotype is one base removed from it; base qualities were not supplied. This specimen comes from a study of T cell clones after liver transplantation (dated by TCRdb to the late 2010s). The study in broad terms: The samples were obtained from ITN030ST, a randomized trial that attempted immunosuppression withdrawal within 2 years after liver transplantation. Donor-reactive T cell clones were identified using TCRbeta sequencing after a pre-transplant mixed lymphocyte reaction and were then followed in post-transplant blood. As an antigen-independent comparator for donor-reactive sequences, third party-reactive TCRbeta sequences were also identified from pre-transplant MLRs. Three of the eight recipients were HCV-positive; the others were transplanted for non-autoimmune, non-viral indications. No induction therapy was given to the subjects, and standard immunosuppression was administered until randomization at 12-24 months post-transplant. Tolerance meant complete immunosuppression withdrawal for at least one year without liver enzymes rising beyond twice the upper limit of normal. Blood samples were collected pre-transplant, pre-randomization before withdrawal, and post-randomization after either full withdrawal or failed withdrawal. A cohort of 8 liver transplant recipients was studied, of whom 3 were classified as tolerant and 5 as non-tolerant.

Frozen genomic DNA underwent high-throughput TCRbeta CDR3 sequencing by immunoSEQ, including PCR amplification, mapping, bias correction and internal controls. The study's own analysis went as follows. Only productive rearrangements were retained, and each unique TCRbeta sequence was defined by its CDR3 nucleotide sequence together with its V and J gene. A sequence counted as donor-reactive only if the sequence showed at least 5-fold expansion in CFSE-low cells compared with unstimulated pre-transplant cells and had a frequency of at least 0.01%. Minimum frequency thresholds were set for each subject based on the unstimulated sample with the lowest template count, ensuring at least 90% detection power. Jensen-Shannon divergence between the top 1000 TCRbeta sequences after and before transplant was used to measure repertoire turnover. Two-sided Fisher's exact tests were used to test for changes in how often donor-reactive sequences were detected. The clones in this table, taken by TCRdb from immuneACCESS, are in-frame only. Not every clone is retained; where verified, under half of the shortfall comes from an unresolved V gene, and the cause of the rest is unknown. The V and J calls and clone size are taken from that table; D and trimming were inferred from the DNA. The sample data list about 53,000 clones, and 84% of these were observed just once. Over 6.5% of the sample comes from the top ten.

The investigation overall reported the following: Because no allograft tissue specimens were available, donor-reactive T cells may have migrated into the graft instead of being deleted. When repertoire turnover was taken into account, detection of donor-reactive sequences was significantly reduced in 7 of 8 subjects for CD4 and in 8 of 8 subjects for CD8. Donor-reactive sequences declined more than third party-reactive ones, suggesting partial antigen-specific deletion unrelated to withdrawal success. Low numbers of available donor cells limited the measurable donor-reactive repertoire in a couple of subjects. Because of small, heterogeneous patient numbers and non-standardized post-transplant time points, the conclusions were only preliminary. In 5 of 8 subjects, regardless of tolerance or HCV status, circulating donor-reactive CD4 TCRbeta sequences dropped significantly post-transplant.

In the paper's terms, the time point label means: pre-transplant. Unstimulated PBMCs, after thawing, were stained for CD3, CD4 and CD8 and then FACS-sorted into CD3+CD4+ and CD3+CD8+ populations. Each of the 8 studied subjects was randomized to immunosuppression withdrawal. Genomic DNA was isolated with the Qiagen DNeasy Blood and Tissue Kit. From cysteine to phenylalanine, the CDR3 is 17 amino acids long. Of the read, only the CDR3 DNA is kept; its 51 bases are in frame from base 1. CDR1 and CDR2, per the germline V gene, are LGHNA and YNFKEQ. V trim: 4 bases; J trim: 2 bases; unmatched bases: 7. This chain joins TRBV4-2 to TRBJ2-3; 12 junctional bases match TRBD2. The clonotype was recovered from a human donor who received a liver transplant. The source material was CD4+ T cells from blood, sampled before liver transplant. The CDR3 protein sequence reads: CASSLSGLAGFTDTQYF. In nucleotides, the sequence is TGTGCCAGCAGCCTGTCTGGACTAGCGGGGTTCACAGATACGCAGTATTTT.